This T cell receptor beta chain was documented in a study of CD8 T cells in ankylosing spondylitis. A few counts support this clonotype. Its antigen is as yet unknown. Findings of the study overall: One TCR beta motif, made up of under ten highly homologous variants, appeared characteristic of ankylosing spondylitis blood.

TCRdb reprocessed the 5' RACE reads via MiXCR and lists one record per CDR3 protein. The profile shows approximately 400,000 distinct CDR3 sequences, 17% of them singletons. Germline CDR1 SQVTM, CDR2 ANQGSEA. CDR3 size: 13 residues. The V and J ends lost 2 bases and 0 bases respectively, with 7 bases between them. Sequencing was carried out using blood, either unsorted or a sorted T cell fraction (not recorded which). This clonotype was obtained from a male donor with ankylosing spondylitis. This sequence joins TRBV29-1 and TRBJ1-2, with D unclear. CDR3 region: CSVERAANYGYTF. Written as DNA, the CDR3 is TGCAGCGTTGAAAGGGCAGCTAACTATGGCTACACCTTC.